This record looks at one TCR beta chain sequence and its context. Its antigen remains undetermined. Within one base of it there is no much larger clone, and no base qualities were kept. The sample is drawn from a study of blood T cell repertoires in COVID-19 (dated by TCRdb to about 2020). In terms of the full investigation: Samples covering the acute and convalescent phases of COVID-19 were provided by collaborators in the United States, Italy and Spain. The material from the prospective study consisted of cDNA or gDNA derived from T cells, B-cell-depleted T cells, or PBMCs. The dataset comprised deeply sampled blood TCRbeta repertoires from subjects exposed to, actively infected with, or recovered from COVID-19. A freely available public database, intended as a resource for researchers studying the immune response to SARS-CoV-2, is where the repertoires were released. Samples were obtained from the ongoing ImmuneRACE study (first 160 participants) and from 950 to 1,500 subjects provided by 6 global collaborators. Nearly every sample came with metadata listing a de-identified subject ID, COVID-19 status, age in years and sex. Where HLA class I and class II types were available, the types were taken from metadata supplied by the sample provider, not from assay-based typing. Here is what the overall study found, with its caveats: The amount of clinical and demographic metadata varied by source and participant and was provided uncurated.

TCRbeta CDR3 regions were amplified from genomic DNA by means of the immunoSEQ Assay, a bias-controlled multiplex PCR. Turning to the authors' computational methods: The number of nucleated cells in each sample was estimated from the amplification of reference gene primers within the assay. To quantify the absolute abundance of each unique TCRbeta CDR3 rearrangement, sequence reads were collapsed and filtered. Productive Simpson clonality was computed per sample as the square root of Simpson's diversity index over productive rearrangements. TCRdb re-hosts the immuneACCESS table, in-frame sequences only. Its copies lack some clones; in the studies checked, an unresolved V gene accounts for under half of them, and the cause for the rest is not known. V and J calls and clone size are as listed in that table; D and trimming were resolved from the DNA. This sample has 85,000 to 100,000 clones in its table, and 60% to 85% of those were observed once. Clones ranked in the top ten supply 8.7% of the sample.

V drops 3 bases and J drops 5 bases, leaving 9 bases in between. The CDR3 starts with the cysteine, ends with the phenylalanine, and has 12 residues. The sequence is cut down to CDR3 DNA, 36 bases in frame from base 1. From a lookup of the germline V gene, CDR1 and CDR2 are SGDLS and YYNGEE. Samples from volunteer blood donors who had recovered from COVID-19 were contributed by a second Seattle source. Collaborating institutions collected whole blood in K2EDTA tubes following their own protocols. Collaborator samples were shipped for TCRbeta analysis as frozen whole blood, isolated PBMCs, or DNA extracted from either sample type.

The sequenced sample was peripheral blood. The clonotype comes from a man aged 50 to 59 who had recovered from COVID-19. Here the chain combines TRBV9 and TRBJ2-7; tentative D gene TRBD1, with 6 bases matching. This receptor carries the CDR3 CASSAGADEQYF. The DNA sequence is given as TGTGCCAGCAGCGCAGGGGCGGACGAGCAGTACTTC. Where the CDR3 stops, the reference TRBV9 and TRBJ2-7 genes take over; the full variable domain is DSGVTQTPKHLITATGQRVTLRCSPRSGDLSVYWYQQSLDQGLQFLIQYYNGEERAKGNILERFSAQQFPDLHSELNLSSLELGDSALYFCASSAGADEQYFGPGTRLTVT.